The 22 T cell receptor beta chains below all came from one sample that was sequenced in a study of shared clonotypes between healthy human individuals. CD8 cells classed as naive were CD45RO-negative and positively selected for CCR7, excluding terminally differentiated effector memory CD45RA+ cells. Measured with immunoSEQ multiplex PCR; TCRdb has only the in-frame clones, and not every one. The sample lists 450,000 to 700,000 clones; less than 97% were seen once. Specimen: naive CD8+ T cells sorted from blood. All receptors come from a woman aged 25 to 39 in good health.

The genes are TRBV2 and TRBJ2-7; 7 nucleotides agree with TRBD1. V shed 4 bases and J 2 bases; nucleotides not matched to a gene: 2. The CDR3 runs 13 residues. The germline V gene has CDR1 SNHLY and CDR2 FYNNEI. DNA of the CDR3: TGTGCCAGCAGTGTTACAGGGGCCTACGAGCAGTACTTC. Residues: CASSVTGAYEQYF.

The rearrangement uses TRBV25-1 and TRBJ1-1; D might be TRBD1 (5 bases). The CDR3 length is 13 residues. V lost 7 bases to trimming and J lost 7 bases, with 16 bases between them. Per germline, CDR1 MGHDK and CDR2 SYGVNS. CDR3 loop: CASIPLGGIEAFF. CDR3 sequence (DNA): TGTGCCAGCATCCCCCTGGGGGGAATTGAAGCTTTCTTT.

The chain joins TRBV11-2 to TRBJ1-1; D is unresolved. Trimming left V 2 bases short and J 4 bases short, with 5 bases between. CDR3 length equals 12 residues. Germline V gene data show CDR1 as SGHAT and CDR2 as FQNNGV. The CDR3 coding sequence is TGTGCCAGCAGCTTAAGTGGCACTGAAGCTTTCTTT. This gives the protein CASSLSGTEAFF.

The chain is built from TRBV10-3 and TRBJ2-7; D not certain. The length of the CDR3 is 13 residues. Looked up from germline, CDR1 is ENHRY and CDR2 is SYGVKD. Between the trimmed V and J ends, which lost 0 bases and 3 bases, there was a span of 6 bases. CDR3 nucleotides: TGTGCCATCAGTGAGTCGGTGGGCTACGAGCAGTACTTC. Protein sequence: CAISESVGYEQYF.

The chain combines TRBV19 with TRBJ2-1; 11 nucleotides align to TRBD2. Germline V CDR1 and CDR2: LNHDA, SQIVND (reference sequence). CDR3 length equals 15 residues. V lost 0 bases to trimming and J lost 6 bases; unmatched junction nucleotides: 1. This chain's CDR3 is CASSIDLAGGNEQFF. DNA for the CDR3: TGTGCCAGTAGTATAGATCTAGCGGGGGGCAATGAGCAGTTCTTC.

The V and J genes are TRBV29-1 and TRBJ2-7, with 7 bases matching TRBD1. From germline, CDR1 is SQVTM and CDR2 ANQGSEA. With V trimmed by 5 bases and J by 3 bases, 10 bases remained unmatched. The CDR3 totals 14 residues. CDR3 amino acids: CSVQPLTGNYEQYF. The DNA for the CDR3 is TGCAGCGTTCAACCGCTGACAGGGAACTACGAGCAGTACTTC.

The chain joins TRBV9 to TRBJ2-2; D is ambiguous. CDR1 SGDLS and CDR2 YYNGEE come from the germline V gene. CDR3 length: 12 amino acids. The V end lost 3 bases, the J end lost 9 bases, and 9 bases lay between the germline ends. DNA for the CDR3: TGTGCCAGCAGCGGCCTAGGGAGGGAGCTGTTTTTT. This translates into CASSGLGRELFF.

J is TRBJ2-3 and V is TRBV11-1; tentatively, D is TRBD1 (6 bases). Germline CDR1 is SGHAT and CDR2 is FQDESV (reference sequence). The CDR3 has 14 residues. The V gene lost 3 bases and the J gene lost 4 bases, with 11 bases spanning the gap. CDR3 amino acids: CASSFPEGADTQYF. CDR3 coding DNA: TGTGCCAGCAGCTTCCCCGAGGGGGCAGATACGCAGTATTTT.

This sequence joins TRBV5-1 and TRBJ2-7, with D maybe TRBD1 (6 bases). The V gene's germline CDR1 is SGHRS and CDR2 YFSETQ. The V end was cut by 5 bases, the J end by 2 bases, with 20 bases between. The CDR3 is 16 residues long. The CDR3 here is CASRQIRDTNTYEQYF. CDR3 nucleotide sequence: TGCGCCAGCAGGCAAATCCGGGACACGAACACCTACGAGCAGTACTTC.

The count of this clone is one. V gene TRBV27 combines with J gene TRBJ2-3; weak D call: TRBD1 (6 bases). Trimming took off 4 bases at V and 5 bases at J, with 13 bases between the two ends. The germline gives CDR1 MNHEY, CDR2 SMNVEV (reference sequence). The CDR3 runs to 14 residues. CDR3 amino acids: CASSSRQARDTQYF. The CDR3 nucleotides read TGTGCCAGCAGTTCCCGACAGGCTCGAGATACGCAGTATTTT.

Turning to this clone: Mismatch with germline at one junction end may stem from a read error. The chain combines TRBV5-4 with TRBJ2-6; D is uncertain. This CDR3 has 14 residues. Per the germline V gene, CDR1 is SGHNT and CDR2 is YYREEE (reference sequence). The CDR3 bases are TGTGCCAGCAGCTTTTGGGGTGGGACCAACGTCCTGACTTTC. Amino acids: CASSFWGGTNVLTF.

The chain carries TRBV6-6 and TRBJ1-5; D call uncertain. Per germline, CDR1 MNHNY and CDR2 SVGAGI (reference sequence). V was pared by 2 bases and J by 7 bases, with 9 bases between. This CDR3 is built from 13 residues. CDR3 sequence (DNA): TGTGCCAGCAGTTACGGCATTTGGCAGCCCCAGCATTTT. It is translated as CASSYGIWQPQHF.

This clone was seen only once. This rearrangement joins TRBV14 to TRBJ2-4, with 7 bases identical to TRBD1. CDR1 is SGHDN and CDR2 is FVKESK in the germline V gene. The CDR3 is made up of 16 amino acids. J gave up 5 bases and V 4 bases, and 11 bases lay outside the gene matches. The DNA for the CDR3 is TGTGCCAGCAGCCCGACCAGGGGGAATTTCCAAAACATTCAGTACTTC. As protein: CASSPTRGNFQNIQYF. The variable domain in full, with the rest retrieved from reference TRBV14 and TRBJ2-4, is EAGVTQFPSHSVIEKGQTVTLRCDPISGHDNLYWYRRVMGKEIKFLLHFVKESKQDESGMPNNRFLAERTGGTYSTLKVQPAELEDSGVYFCASSPTRGNFQNIQYFGAGTRLSVL.

The chain is built from TRBV19 and TRBJ2-7, with 8 nucleotides matching TRBD2. This CDR3 has 17 amino acids. The V segment lost 6 bases and the J segment 2 bases; nucleotides outside the gene matches: 15. CDR1 is LNHDA and CDR2 is SQIVND in the germline V gene (reference sequence). This CDR3 is CASSHPGGAYPAYEQYF. The CDR3 DNA is TGTGCCAGTAGCCACCCCGGGGGGGCCTACCCGGCCTACGAGCAGTACTTC.

The chain combines TRBV2 with TRBJ1-5, with D maybe TRBD1 (5 bases). Germline V gene sequence: CDR1 SNHLY, CDR2 FYNNEI. The CDR3 contains 14 residues. Trimming took 7 bases from V and 6 from J, leaving 16 bases between them. The chain's CDR3 is CASTLEGQGQPQHF. The CDR3 coding sequence is TGTGCCAGCACCCTCGAGGGGCAGGGTCAGCCCCAGCATTTT. The full variable domain, its missing parts supplied by reference TRBV2 and TRBJ1-5, is EPEVTQTPSHQVTQMGQEVILRCVPISNHLYFYWYRQILGQKVEFLVSFYNNEISEKSEIFDDQFSVERPDGSNFTLKIRSTKLEDSAMYFCASTLEGQGQPQHFGDGTRLSIL.

Comment on this clone: The sample contains more than one DNA sequence encoding this CDR3. The chain uses TRBV5-1 and TRBJ2-7; no clear D. The V and J ends lost 0 bases and 0 bases respectively, with 4 bases between them. The CDR3 has 13 residues. Germline V gene sequence: CDR1 SGHRS, CDR2 YFSETQ. CDR3: CASSLVLSYEQYF. In DNA form, the CDR3 reads TGCGCCAGCAGCTTGGTTCTCTCCTACGAGCAGTACTTC.

V is TRBV7-9 and J is TRBJ2-7, with a possible D match to TRBD2 (6 bases). Deletions cut 5 bases from V and 2 bases from J, with 10 bases between. The CDR3 extends over 13 amino acids. Germline lookup yields CDR1 SEHNR and CDR2 FQNEAQ (reference sequence). The CDR3 sequence is CASSLPGAYEQYF. The CDR3 DNA sequence: TGTGCCAGCAGCCTTCCGGGAGCCTACGAGCAGTACTTC.

The gene calls are TRBV27 and TRBJ2-7, with D tentatively TRBD1 or TRBD2 (6 bases each). Germline assignment: CDR1 MNHEY and CDR2 SMNVEV (reference sequence). CDR3 size: 14 residues. V lost 9 bases to trimming and J lost 2 bases, with 17 bases between them. The CDR3 is CASRTLGGPYEQYF. CDR3 sequence (DNA): TGTGCCAGTAGGACCTTAGGGGGGCCCTACGAGCAGTACTTC.

This chain uses TRBV28 with TRBJ2-7; tentative D call: TRBD1 (6 bases). CDR3 length: 14 amino acids. The V end was cut by 3 bases, the J end by 6 bases, with 15 bases between. CDR1 is MDHEN and CDR2 is SYDVKM in the germline V gene. CDR3 sequence reads: CASSFAQSGAEQYF. CDR3 nucleotides: TGTGCCAGCAGTTTTGCACAATCAGGGGCCGAGCAGTACTTC.

In DNA form, the CDR3 reads TGTGCCAGCAGCTTATGGGGGAACACTGAAGCTTTCTTT. This gives the protein CASSLWGNTEAFF. The chain links TRBV13 to TRBJ1-1, with no clear D. The germline CDR1 and CDR2 sequences are PRHDT and FYEKMQ (reference sequence). V lost 2 bases to trimming and J lost 1 base, with 5 bases between them. The CDR3 has 13 residues. Complete variable domain (other parts from reference TRBV13 and TRBJ1-1): AAGVIQSPRHLIKEKRETATLKCYPIPRHDTVYWYQQGPGQDPQFLISFYEKMQSDKGSIPDRFSAQQFSDYHSELNMSSLELGDSALYFCASSLWGNTEAFFGQGTRLTVV.

This sequence joins TRBV7-6 and TRBJ2-3; D ambiguous. There are 14 residues in the CDR3. Germline V gene lookup returns CDR1 SGHVS and CDR2 FNYEAQ. Trimming stripped 1 base from V and 6 bases from J, with 11 bases between. CDR3 residues: CASSLGSGDDTQYF. The DNA for the CDR3 is TGTGCCAGCAGCTTAGGCTCAGGAGACGATACGCAGTATTTT.

This clone was recorded a few times. The chain recombines TRBV19 with TRBJ2-1; possible D gene TRBD2, 6 bases. The CDR3 runs to 13 residues. The germline V gene has CDR1 LNHDA and CDR2 SQIVND (reference sequence). Trimming cost V 3 bases and J 4 bases, with 7 bases left between them. The CDR3: CASSMGLYNEQFF. Written as DNA, the CDR3 is TGTGCCAGTAGTATGGGACTTTACAATGAGCAGTTCTTC.